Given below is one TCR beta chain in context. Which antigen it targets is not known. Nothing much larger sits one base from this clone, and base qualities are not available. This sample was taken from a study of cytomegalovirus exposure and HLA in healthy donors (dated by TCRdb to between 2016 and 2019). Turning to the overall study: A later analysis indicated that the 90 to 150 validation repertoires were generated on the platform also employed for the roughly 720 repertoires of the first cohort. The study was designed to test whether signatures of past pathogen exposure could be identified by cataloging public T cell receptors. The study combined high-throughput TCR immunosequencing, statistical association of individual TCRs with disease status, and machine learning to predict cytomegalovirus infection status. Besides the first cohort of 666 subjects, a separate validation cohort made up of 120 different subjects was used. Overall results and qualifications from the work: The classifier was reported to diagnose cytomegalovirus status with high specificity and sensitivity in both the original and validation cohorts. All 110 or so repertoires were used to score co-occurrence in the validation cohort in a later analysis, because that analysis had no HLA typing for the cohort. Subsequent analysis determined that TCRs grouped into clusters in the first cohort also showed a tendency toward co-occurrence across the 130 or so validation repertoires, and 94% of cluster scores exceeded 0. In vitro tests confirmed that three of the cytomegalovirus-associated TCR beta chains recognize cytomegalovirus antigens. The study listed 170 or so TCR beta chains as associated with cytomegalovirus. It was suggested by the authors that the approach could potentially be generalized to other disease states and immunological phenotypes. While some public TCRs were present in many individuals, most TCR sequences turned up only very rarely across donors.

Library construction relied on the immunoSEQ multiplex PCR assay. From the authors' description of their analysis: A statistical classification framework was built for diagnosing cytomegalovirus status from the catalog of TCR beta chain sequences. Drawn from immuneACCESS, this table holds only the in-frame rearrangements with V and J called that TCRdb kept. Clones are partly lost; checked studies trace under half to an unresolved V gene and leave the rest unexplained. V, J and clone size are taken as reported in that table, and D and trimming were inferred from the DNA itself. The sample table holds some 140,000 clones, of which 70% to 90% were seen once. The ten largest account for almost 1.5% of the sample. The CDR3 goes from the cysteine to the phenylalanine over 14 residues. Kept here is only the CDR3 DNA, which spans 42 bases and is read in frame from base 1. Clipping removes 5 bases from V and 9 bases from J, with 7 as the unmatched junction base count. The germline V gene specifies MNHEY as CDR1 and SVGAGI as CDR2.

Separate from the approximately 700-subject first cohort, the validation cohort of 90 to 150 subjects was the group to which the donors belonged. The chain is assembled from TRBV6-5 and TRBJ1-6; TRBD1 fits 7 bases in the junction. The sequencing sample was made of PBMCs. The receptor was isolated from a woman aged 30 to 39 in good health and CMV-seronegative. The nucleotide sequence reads TGTGCCAGCAGTGGACGACAGGGTGGTTCACCCCTCCACTTT. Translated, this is CASSGRQGGSPLHF.